Given below is one T cell receptor beta chain in context. Negative isolation was used for CD8+ and CD4+ T cells and FACS enrichment for TEMRA cells. Reverse transcription of about 0.45 to 1 ug RNA was carried out with random hexamers. MiXCR was run by TCRdb on the immunoSEQ multiplex PCR reads, yielding one entry per CDR3 protein. Of 150,000 to 180,000 distinct CDR3 sequences listed, around 96% are singletons. CDR3 length: 16 amino acids. V gave up 0 bases and J gave up 2 bases; unmatched junction bases: 2. Germline-derived CDR1 and CDR2 are LGHNA and YSLEER. The data belong to a study of CD8 T cells in Susac syndrome.

The chain employs TRBV4-3 and TRBJ1-5, with 9 positions matching TRBD1. The source is a human donor with multiple sclerosis. The sequenced sample consisted of CD8+ T cells from PBMCs. The CDR3 reads CASSQDRQGGNQPQHF. The DNA of the CDR3 is TGCGCCAGCAGCCAAGATAGACAGGGGGGCAATCAGCCCCAGCATTTT.